These T cell receptor beta chains were read from a single sample in a study of PD-1 blockade in classical Hodgkin lymphoma. Assay: immunoSEQ multiplex PCR; the TCRdb copy retains only in-frame clones and omits some. The sample holds around 35,000 clones, approximately 68% seen once. The source was peripheral blood mononuclear cells (PBMCs), collected before the fourth cycle of nivolumab. The receptors shown here come from a human donor with classical Hodgkin lymphoma. The conserved cysteine and the conserved F or W are not part of the CDR3 here.

v_call	j_call	cdr3_aa
TRBV5-6	TRBJ2-1	ASSLGPGFGV
TRBV28	TRBJ2-7	ATRFKVEQY
TRBV7-6	TRBJ2-1	ASSLVGGNEQF
TRBV9	TRBJ2-3	ASSFLGPSTDTQY
TRBV5-1	TRBJ1-3	ASSTRTGSGNTIY
TRBV27	TRBJ2-3	ASSLWGLDTQY
TRBV27	TRBJ1-5	ASSSLQGANQPQH
TRBV11-2	TRBJ2-1	ASSLEDGRPPYNEQF
TRBV2	TRBJ1-4	ASVGPNEKLF
TRBV4-1	TRBJ1-1	ASSQTPGQAMNTEAF
TRBV7-9	TRBJ2-2	ASSDRDGLAGELF
TRBV5-6	TRBJ2-1	ASSLGLGYNEQF
TRBV7-3	TRBJ2-3	ASSLRGAPSTDTQY
TRBV6-5	TRBJ1-2	ASSSLGADGYT
TRBV4-3	TRBJ2-3	ASSQEVQREVTDTQY
TRBV29-1	TRBJ2-1	SVEDPAGGPYNEQF
TRBV6-4	TRBJ1-3	ASPNRISGNTIY
TRBV4-1	TRBJ2-5	ASSQTPGLQETQY
TRBV1	TRBJ2-7	TSSPREKAYEQY
TRBV5-6	TRBJ2-2	ASSFAAGVGELF
TRBV9	TRBJ2-7	ASSVGIDSYEQY
TRBV29-1	TRBJ2-7	SVEGGLANSYEQY
TRBV27	TRBJ1-2	ASSSSGGENGSYGYT
TRBV6-5	TRBJ1-1	ASSYVRGLTEAF
TRBV18	TRBJ2-7	ASSPPTSPYEQY
TRBV28	TRBJ2-3	ASSLFPGSSTDTQY
TRBV27	TRBJ2-7	ASSLGTGLAYEQY
TRBV27	TRBJ2-7	ASSLQGANYEQY
TRBV28	TRBJ2-7	ASRNPYEQY
TRBV5-1	TRBJ1-1	ASSLRGGGTEAF
TRBV7-2	TRBJ2-3	ASSFGFGQNTDTQY
TRBV5-6	TRBJ1-5	ASNPGTGLQPQH
TRBV9	TRBJ2-7	ASSVGTSTEQY